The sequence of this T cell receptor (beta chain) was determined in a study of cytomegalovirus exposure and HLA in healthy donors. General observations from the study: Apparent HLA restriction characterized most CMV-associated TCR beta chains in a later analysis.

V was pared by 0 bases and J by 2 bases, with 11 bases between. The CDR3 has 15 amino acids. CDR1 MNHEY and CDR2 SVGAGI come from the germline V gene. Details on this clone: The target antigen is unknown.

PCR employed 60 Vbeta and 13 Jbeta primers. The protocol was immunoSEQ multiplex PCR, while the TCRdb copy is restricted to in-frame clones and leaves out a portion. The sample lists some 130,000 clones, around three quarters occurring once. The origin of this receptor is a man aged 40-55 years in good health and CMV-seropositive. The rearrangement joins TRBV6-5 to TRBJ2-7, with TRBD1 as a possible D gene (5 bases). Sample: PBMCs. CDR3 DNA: TGTGCCAGCAGTTACTCCCCAGACAGCACCTACGAGCAGTACTTC. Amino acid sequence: CASSYSPDSTYEQYF.